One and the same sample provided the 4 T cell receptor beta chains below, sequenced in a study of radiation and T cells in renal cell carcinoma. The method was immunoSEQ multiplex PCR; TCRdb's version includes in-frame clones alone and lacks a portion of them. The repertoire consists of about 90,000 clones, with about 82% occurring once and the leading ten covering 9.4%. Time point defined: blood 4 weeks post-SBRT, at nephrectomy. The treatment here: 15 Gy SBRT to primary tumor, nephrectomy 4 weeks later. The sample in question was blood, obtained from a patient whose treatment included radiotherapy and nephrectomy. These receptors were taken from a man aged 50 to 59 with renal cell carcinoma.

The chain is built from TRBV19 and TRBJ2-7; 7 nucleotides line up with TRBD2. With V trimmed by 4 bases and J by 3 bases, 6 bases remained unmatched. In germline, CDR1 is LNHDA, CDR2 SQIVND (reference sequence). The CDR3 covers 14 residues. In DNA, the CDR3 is TGTGCCAGTAGTACCCTCCTAGCGGACTACGAGCAGTACTTC. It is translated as CASSTLLADYEQYF.

CDR3 protein: CAWNSGTLSSGNTIYF. The DNA for the CDR3 is TGTGCCTGGAATAGCGGGACCCTGAGCTCTGGAAACACCATATATTTT. The chain carries TRBV30 and TRBJ1-3, with D possibly TRBD1 on 5 matching bases. CDR3 length equals 16 residues. The ends were cut back, 4 bases at V and 0 bases at J, with 16 bases in the middle. Germline values: CDR1 GTSNPN, CDR2 SVGIG (reference sequence).

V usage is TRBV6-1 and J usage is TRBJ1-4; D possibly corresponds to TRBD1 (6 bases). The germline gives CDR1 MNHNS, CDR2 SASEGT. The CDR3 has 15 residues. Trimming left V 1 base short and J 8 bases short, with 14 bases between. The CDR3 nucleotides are TGTGCCAGCAGTGAAGATGACGGAGGGGGAGAAAAACTGTTTTTT. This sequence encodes CASSEDDGGGEKLFF.

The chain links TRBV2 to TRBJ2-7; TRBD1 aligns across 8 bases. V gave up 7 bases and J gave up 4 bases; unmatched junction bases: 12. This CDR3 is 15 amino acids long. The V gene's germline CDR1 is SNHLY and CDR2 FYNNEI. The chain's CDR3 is CASNPSGTGLYEQYF. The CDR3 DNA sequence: TGTGCCAGCAATCCCTCCGGGACAGGTCTTTACGAGCAGTACTTC.